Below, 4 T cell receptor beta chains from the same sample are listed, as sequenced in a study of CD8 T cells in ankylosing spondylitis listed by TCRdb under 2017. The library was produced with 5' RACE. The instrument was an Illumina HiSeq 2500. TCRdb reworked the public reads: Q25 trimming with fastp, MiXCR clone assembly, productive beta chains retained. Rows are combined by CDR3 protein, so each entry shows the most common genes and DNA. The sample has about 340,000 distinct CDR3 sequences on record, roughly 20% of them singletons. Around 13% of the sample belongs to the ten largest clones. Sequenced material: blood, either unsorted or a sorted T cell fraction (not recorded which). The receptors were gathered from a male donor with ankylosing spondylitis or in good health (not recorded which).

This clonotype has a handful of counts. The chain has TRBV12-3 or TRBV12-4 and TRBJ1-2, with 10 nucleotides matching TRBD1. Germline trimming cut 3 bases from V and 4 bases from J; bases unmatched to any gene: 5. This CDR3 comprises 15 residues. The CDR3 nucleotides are TGTGCCAGCAGTTTTTTGGGACAGGGGACCTATGGCTACACCTTC. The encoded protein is CASSFLGQGTYGYTF.

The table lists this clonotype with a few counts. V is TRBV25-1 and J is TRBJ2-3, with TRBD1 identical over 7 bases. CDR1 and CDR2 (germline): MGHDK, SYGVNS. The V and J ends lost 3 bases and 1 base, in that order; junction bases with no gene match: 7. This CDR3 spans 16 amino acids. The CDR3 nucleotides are TGTGCCAGCAGTGATCTCGACAGGGTCGGCACAGATACGCAGTATTTT. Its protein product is CASSDLDRVGTDTQYF. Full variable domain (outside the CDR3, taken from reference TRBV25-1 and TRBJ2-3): EADIYQTPRYLVIGTGKKITLECSQTMGHDKMYWYQQDPGMELHLIHYSYGVNSTEKGDLSSESTVSRIRTEHFPLTLESARPSHTSQYLCASSDLDRVGTDTQYFGPGTRLTVL.

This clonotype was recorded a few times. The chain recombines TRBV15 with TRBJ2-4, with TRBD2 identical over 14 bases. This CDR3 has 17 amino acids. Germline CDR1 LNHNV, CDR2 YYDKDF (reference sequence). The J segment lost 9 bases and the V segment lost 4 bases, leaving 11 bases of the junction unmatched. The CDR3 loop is CATSNPSTSGGAVIQYF. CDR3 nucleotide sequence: TGTGCCACCAGCAACCCCTCGACTAGCGGGGGGGCGGTCATTCAGTACTTC.

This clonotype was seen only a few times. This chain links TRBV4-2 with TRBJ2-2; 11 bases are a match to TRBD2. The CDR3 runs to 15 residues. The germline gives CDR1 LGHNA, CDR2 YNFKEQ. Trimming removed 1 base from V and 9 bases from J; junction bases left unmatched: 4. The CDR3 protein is CASSQGTSGFWELFF. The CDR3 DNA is TGTGCCAGCAGCCAAGGGACTAGCGGGTTCTGGGAGCTGTTTTTT.